The clone carrying this T cell receptor (beta chain) appeared a few times. 10 ml of fresh peripheral blood supplied the PBMCs. This specimen comes from a study of T cells in Graves' hyperthyroidism and ophthalmopathy. Amplification of TCR beta CDR3 regions used RNA as the template. The HTBI primer set served for first-round RT-PCR of the TCR CDR3. TCRdb reanalysed the multiplex PCR reads using MiXCR and keeps one entry per CDR3 protein. The sample holds about 300,000 distinct CDR3 sequences, about 14% seen once. The CDR3 is 15 amino acids. The V gene's germline CDR1 is LNHDA and CDR2 SQIVND (reference sequence). V shed 1 base and J 2 bases; nucleotides not matched to a gene: 1.

The chain joins TRBV19 to TRBJ2-3, with TRBD2 identical over 9 bases. The clonotype comes from a woman aged 30 to 39 with Graves' hyperthyroidism that later progressed to Graves' ophthalmopathy. The sample consisted of blood. The CDR3 DNA reads as TGTGCCAGTAGTATAGGCGGGAGGGCCACAGATACGCAGTATTTT. Protein sequence: CASSIGGRATDTQYF.